The 10 T cell receptor beta chains in this list originate from one sample, sequenced in a study of CD8 T cells in Susac syndrome. RNA was extracted with the RNeasy kit, and a quantity of 0.5 to 1 ug was reverse transcribed using random hexamers. TCRdb re-called the immunoSEQ multiplex PCR reads with MiXCR, one entry per CDR3 protein. Counted here are 95,000 to 150,000 distinct CDR3 sequences, roughly 95% occurring once; the ten biggest clones make up roughly 0.13%. Sequencing was done on a sample of CD4+ T cells from PBMCs. The receptor source for this set is a human donor with Susac syndrome.

This clonotype has just a few counts. V is TRBV7-2 and J is TRBJ2-3; D gene unclear. With 4 bases removed from V and 3 bases from J, the gap between germline ends came to 5 bases. CDR1 and CDR2 from the germline V gene are SGHTA and FQGNSA. The CDR3 has 12 residues. The CDR3 DNA follows: TGTGCCAGCAGCTGGGATACAGATACGCAGTATTTT. Translation gives CASSWDTDTQYF.

V usage is TRBV12-3 or TRBV12-4 and J usage is TRBJ2-1; the D is unclear. Trimming took off 5 bases at V and 1 base at J, with 12 bases between the two ends. This CDR3 region has 15 residues. CDR3 protein: CASSTPGKSYNEQFF. In DNA form, the CDR3 reads TGTGCCAGCAGTACTCCCGGAAAGTCCTACAATGAGCAGTTCTTC.

This chain connects TRBV11-2 to TRBJ2-2; D uncertain. Germline CDR1 reads SGHAT; CDR2 reads FQNNGV. This CDR3 spans 14 amino acids. V was cut by 0 bases and J by 7 bases, with 9 bases left in between. The CDR3 coding sequence is TGTGCCAGCAGCTTAGACCGGGTCGTCGGGGAGCTGTTTTTT. Protein product: CASSLDRVVGELFF.

This chain joins TRBV15 and TRBJ1-2; TRBD1 matches at 7 bases. This CDR3 is 15 amino acids long. V gave up 5 bases and J gave up 5 bases; unmatched junction bases: 11. Germline V gene lookup returns CDR1 LNHNV and CDR2 YYDKDF (reference sequence). In nucleotides, the CDR3 is TGTGCCACCAGCGGACTCCCGGGACAGAGATATGGCTACACCTTC. Translated, it gives CATSGLPGQRYGYTF.

The chain is built from TRBV29-1 and TRBJ1-1, with 10 bases that match TRBD1. Trimming at V came to 7 bases and at J to 4 bases, leaving 9 bases not matched to a gene. The germline gives CDR1 SQVTM, CDR2 ANQGSEA. The CDR3 consists of 14 residues. CDR3 nucleotide sequence: TGCAGCGCGCAACCCGGGACAGGGGTCACTGAAGCTTTCTTT. It yields the protein CSAQPGTGVTEAFF.

The genes are TRBV25-1 and TRBJ2-5, with 11 bases aligning to TRBD2. Trimming removed 5 bases from V and 2 bases from J; junction bases left unmatched: 7. Per the germline V gene, CDR1 is MGHDK and CDR2 is SYGVNS. The CDR3 is 16 residues long. CDR3 protein: CASSHPGLAAQETQYF. The CDR3, as DNA: TGTGCCAGCAGTCACCCGGGACTAGCGGCACAAGAGACCCAGTACTTC.

The genes are TRBV20-1 and TRBJ1-2; D remains unclear. Germline V gene data show CDR1 as DFQATT and CDR2 as SNEGSKA (reference sequence). V lost 5 bases, J lost 5 bases, and 12 bases lay in between. There are 12 residues in the CDR3. The CDR3 is CSALQVGYGYTF. In DNA, the CDR3 is TGCAGTGCTCTACAAGTCGGATATGGCTACACCTTC.

The chain recombines TRBV29-1 with TRBJ2-7; a weak D match, TRBD1 (6 bases). V was clipped by 4 bases and J by 0 bases, with 10 bases between them. The CDR3 is made up of 13 amino acids. From germline, CDR1 is SQVTM and CDR2 ANQGSEA. The CDR3 region is CSVGGTHSYEQYF. The CDR3 DNA reads TGCAGCGTTGGTGGGACACACTCCTACGAGCAGTACTTC.

The V and J genes are TRBV4-1 and TRBJ2-1; no reliable D call. Germline values: CDR1 MGHRA, CDR2 YSYEKL. This CDR3 contains 16 residues. Trimming shortened V by 1 base and J by 0 bases, and 10 bases separated the two germline ends. The CDR3: CASSQARSRSYNEQFF. Here the CDR3 DNA reads TGCGCCAGCAGCCAAGCTCGCAGTCGCTCCTACAATGAGCAGTTCTTC.

In its sample, this clonotype was seen once. V is TRBV29-1 and J is TRBJ2-5; tentative D call: TRBD1 (5 bases). This CDR3 spans 14 amino acids. In germline, CDR1 is SQVTM, CDR2 ANQGSEA. The germline V and J ends were trimmed by 1 base and 2 bases, with 11 bases remaining between them. The CDR3 spells CSVEGQGGQETQYF. DNA for the CDR3: TGCAGCGTTGAAGGGCAGGGTGGGCAAGAGACCCAGTACTTC.